This T cell receptor (beta chain) comes out of a study of monozygotic twins with inflammatory bowel disease. Each CDR3 protein gets one entry in TCRdb, which reprocessed the 5' RACE reads and gives no DNA. With some 83,000 distinct CDR3 sequences in the sample, the ten largest clones hold 6% to 9.5%. Notes on the study in general: Twin pairs that were concordant did not differ from discordant pairs in repertoire similarity, possibly from limited power. Especially with disease activity, IBD patients shared fewer clonotypes with others than healthy twins did.

As for this clonotype: Its specificity is not known.

Germline CDR1 and CDR2: LGHDT and YNNKEL (reference sequence). The length of the CDR3 is 17 residues. The clonotype was recovered from a human donor with ulcerative colitis or Crohn's disease, or a healthy co-twin of an affected twin (not recorded which). V usage is TRBV3-1 and J usage is TRBJ2-1; TCRdb proposes TRBD2, but this gene call is untestable without DNA. Sequences were obtained from blood. The CDR3 here is CASSQDSPGTGDNEQFF.